One sample yielded the 17 T cell receptor beta chains listed below, sequenced in a study of cytomegalovirus exposure and HLA in healthy donors. Primers: 60 Vbeta forward and 13 Jbeta reverse. Only in-frame clones appear in the TCRdb table, and some are missing; sequencing was by immunoSEQ multiplex PCR. The table shows some 240,000 clones, with 80% to 95% occurring only once. The sample was PBMCs. All receptors come from a girl aged 2-10 years in good health and CMV-seronegative.

V usage is TRBV27 and J usage is TRBJ2-7; 9 nucleotides line up with TRBD2. The CDR3 has 13 residues. With V trimmed by 2 bases and J by 6 bases, 2 bases remained unmatched. CDR1 and CDR2 from the germline V gene are MNHEY and SMNVEV (reference sequence). The CDR3 DNA reads TGTGCCAGCAGTTTAGCGGGAGGGGGCGAGCAGTACTTC. It yields the protein CASSLAGGGEQYF.

The J gene is TRBJ2-2, the V gene TRBV30, with a weak D call TRBD1 (5 bases). This CDR3 is built from 18 residues. Trimming stripped 1 base from V and 3 bases from J, with 21 bases between. Germline assignment: CDR1 GTSNPN and CDR2 SVGIG (reference sequence). Written as DNA, the CDR3 is TGTGCCTGGAGTGACTCTCTTGGAAAGGGGAAGTACACCGGGGAGCTGTTTTTT. This gives the protein CAWSDSLGKGKYTGELFF. Full variable domain (rest looked up from reference TRBV30 and TRBJ2-2): SQTIHQWPATLVQPVGSPLSLECTVEGTSNPNLYWYRQAAGRGLQLLFYSVGIGQISSEVPQNLSASRPQDRQFILSSKKLLLSDSGFYLCAWSDSLGKGKYTGELFFGEGSRLTVL.

The rearrangement links TRBV27 to TRBJ1-1, with a weak D call TRBD1 (5 bases). This CDR3 is built from 16 residues. CDR1 is MNHEY, CDR2 SMNVEV, per germline (reference sequence). V lost 4 bases, J lost 0 bases, and 15 bases lay in between. CDR3 residues: CASSSSVGAMNTEAFF. CDR3 coding DNA: TGTGCCAGCAGTTCGAGTGTTGGGGCTATGAACACTGAAGCTTTCTTT.

The V and J genes are TRBV7-8 and TRBJ2-1, with D perhaps matching TRBD2 (6 bases). Trimming pared 1 base from V and 8 bases from J, leaving 15 bases between. Germline CDR1 is SGHVS and CDR2 is FQNEAQ. CDR3 length equals 15 residues. The CDR3 loop reads CASSLGISRRDEQFF. The CDR3 coding sequence is TGTGCCAGCAGCTTAGGGATATCTCGGAGGGATGAGCAGTTCTTC.

The rearrangement joins TRBV5-1 to TRBJ2-1; TRBD2 matches at 7 bases. Unmatched junction bases numbered 15, after V lost 7 bases and J lost 8 bases. The germline V gene encodes CDR1 SGHRS and CDR2 YFSETQ. The CDR3 is 15 residues long. The CDR3 here is CASPWAGGSNYEQFF. The CDR3 DNA reads as TGCGCCAGCCCCTGGGCGGGCGGGAGTAATTATGAGCAGTTCTTC.

The chain is built from TRBV5-4 and TRBJ2-7, with D possibly TRBD2 on 7 matching bases. Trimming left V 5 bases short and J 2 bases short, with 23 bases between. The CDR3 loop spans 17 amino acids. Germline assignment: CDR1 SGHNT and CDR2 YYREEE (reference sequence). The CDR3: CASRQGGGLDSAYEQYF. The DNA for the CDR3 is TGTGCCAGCAGGCAAGGGGGGGGACTGGACTCTGCCTACGAGCAGTACTTC. Complete variable domain (other parts from reference TRBV5-4 and TRBJ2-7): ETGVTQSPTHLIKTRGQQVTLRCSSQSGHNTVSWYQQALGQGPQFIFQYYREEENGRGNFPPRFSGLQFPNYSSELNVNALELDDSALYLCASRQGGGLDSAYEQYFGPGTRLTVT.

This chain links TRBV28 with TRBJ1-3; D not certain. CDR1 and CDR2 from the germline V gene are MDHEN and SYDVKM. Trimming shortened V by 3 bases and J by 0 bases, and 12 bases separated the two germline ends. The CDR3 is 16 residues long. The CDR3 sequence: CASSLLVQNSGNTIYF. For the CDR3, the DNA is TGTGCCAGCAGTTTGCTTGTACAGAACTCTGGAAACACCATATATTTT.

This rearrangement joins TRBV11-2 to TRBJ2-2, with 9 bases aligning to TRBD1. V lost 5 bases and J lost 3; bases outside the gene matches: 7. This CDR3 comprises 16 residues. Germline assignment: CDR1 SGHAT and CDR2 FQNNGV. The CDR3 DNA reads as TGTGCCAGCAGCCCAGACAGGGGGTGGGACACCGGGGAGCTGTTTTTT. It encodes CASSPDRGWDTGELFF.

Notes on this clone: One end of the junction varies from germline; a read error may be responsible. The rearrangement links TRBV7-9 to TRBJ2-4; 7 nucleotides line up with TRBD2. Germline CDR1 SEHNR, CDR2 FQNEAQ (reference sequence). The CDR3 sequence is 13 residues long. CDR3: CSSRSSGGDIQYF. In DNA, the CDR3 is TGTTCCAGCAGATCCAGTGGGGGGGACATTCAGTACTTC.

The V gene is TRBV7-9, the J gene TRBJ2-1; 7 bases line up with TRBD2. Germline V lookup: CDR1 SEHNR, CDR2 FQNEAQ (reference sequence). Trimming cost V 10 bases and J 5 bases; bases outside gene matches: 23. This CDR3 contains 18 residues. CDR3 sequence (DNA): TGTGCCATCCCGAACCCCACCAAGAAAGCGGGGTGGGACAATGAGCAGTTCTTC. It yields the protein CAIPNPTKKAGWDNEQFF.

The rearrangement uses TRBV2 and TRBJ1-2; no firm D call. The V gene lost 8 bases and the J gene lost 1 base, with 14 bases spanning the gap. This CDR3 region has 14 residues. The germline V gene encodes CDR1 SNHLY and CDR2 FYNNEI. CDR3 in amino acids: CASPTSGLNYGYTF. CDR3 nucleotides: TGTGCCAGCCCGACATCCGGTCTTAACTATGGCTACACCTTC.

The CDR3 reads CASSLTASTIFTGELFF. CDR3 sequence (DNA): TGCGCCAGCAGCTTGACCGCTAGTACGATATTCACCGGGGAGCTGTTTTTT. V gene TRBV5-1 combines with J gene TRBJ2-2; D gene unclear. The CDR3 consists of 17 residues. Deletions cut 1 base from V and 4 bases from J, with 17 bases between. Germline CDR1 reads SGHRS; CDR2 reads YFSETQ.

This chain links TRBV5-1 with TRBJ2-2; possibly TRBD1 for D (6 bases). CDR3 length: 15 residues. Looked up from germline, CDR1 is SGHRS and CDR2 is YFSETQ. Between the trimmed V and J ends, which lost 2 bases and 4 bases, there was a span of 12 bases. The CDR3 here is CASSFGQGITGELFF. In DNA, the CDR3 is TGCGCCAGCAGCTTCGGGCAGGGGATCACCGGGGAGCTGTTTTTT.

The V call is TRBV4-1, the J call TRBJ2-3, with D possibly TRBD2 on 5 matching bases. V shed 4 bases and J shed 5 bases, with 13 bases lying between them. The V gene's germline CDR1 is MGHRA and CDR2 YSYEKL. This CDR3 has 14 residues. CDR3 amino acids: CASSLPGMVDTQYF. The DNA of the CDR3 is TGCGCCAGCAGCCTACCCGGGATGGTAGATACGCAGTATTTT.

The chain links TRBV5-1 to TRBJ1-1; possibly TRBD1 for D (6 bases). Trimming cost V 0 bases and J 3 bases, with 12 bases left between them. The germline V gene has CDR1 SGHRS and CDR2 YFSETQ. The CDR3 totals 15 residues. CDR3 protein: CASSLDGTPDTEAFF. CDR3 sequence (DNA): TGCGCCAGCAGCTTGGATGGGACACCCGACACTGAAGCTTTCTTT. The full variable domain, its missing parts supplied by reference TRBV5-1 and TRBJ1-1, is KAGVTQTPRYLIKTRGQQVTLSCSPISGHRSVSWYQQTPGQGLQFLFEYFSETQRNKGNFPGRFSGRQFSNSRSEMNVSTLELGDSALYLCASSLDGTPDTEAFFGQGTRLTVV.

J is TRBJ2-7 and V is TRBV7-9; 7 bases align to TRBD1. The CDR3 has 14 residues. J was trimmed by 0 bases and V by 5 bases; bases with no gene match: 4. CDR1 and CDR2 (germline): SEHNR, FQNEAQ (reference sequence). In DNA, the CDR3 is TGTGCCAGCAGCCCCCAGGGGGACTCCTACGAGCAGTACTTC. Translated, it gives CASSPQGDSYEQYF.

This clone was seen more than once but under ten times. This chain uses TRBV21-1 with TRBJ1-4. TRBV21-1 is a pseudogene segment. CDR3 length: 15 residues. In nucleotides, the CDR3 is TGTGCCAGCAGCAAACGGGAGTGTGCTAATGAAAAACTGTTTTTT. Translated, it gives CASSKRECANEKLFF.